The 21 T cell receptor beta chains presented below share a single source sample, sequenced in a study of T-cell memory formation after mild COVID-19. TCRdb itself ran the 5' RACE reads through MiXCR, one entry per CDR3 protein. The sample contains 170,000 or so distinct CDR3 sequences, roughly a third of which appear only once. The sequenced sample was PBMCs or a T cell subset sorted from them (not recorded which). The receptors come from an adult woman who had mild COVID-19 (a few samples of this study predate the infection). Cell type and time point are not known.

This rearrangement joins TRBV6-5 to TRBJ1-2; D perhaps matches TRBD1 (5 bases). The CDR3 extends over 15 amino acids. Germline V lookup: CDR1 MNHEY, CDR2 SVGAGI. The germline V and J ends were trimmed by 2 bases and 4 bases, with 14 bases remaining between them. This chain's CDR3 is CASSYGDSHFYGYTF. The CDR3 DNA sequence: TGTGCCAGCAGTTACGGGGACTCCCACTTCTATGGCTACACCTTC.

The rearrangement links TRBV6-2 or TRBV6-3 to TRBJ2-1; 13 bases fit TRBD2. Germline trimming cut 5 bases from V and 7 bases from J; bases unmatched to any gene: 8. CDR1 and CDR2 from the germline V gene are MNHEY and SVGEGT. The CDR3 consists of 16 residues. Here the CDR3 reads CASSDPGLAGLNEQFF. DNA of the CDR3: TGTGCCAGCAGTGACCCGGGACTAGCGGGACTTAATGAGCAGTTCTTC.

The sample holds a few counts of this clonotype. The rearrangement joins TRBV5-6 to TRBJ2-7, with D possibly called TRBD1 or TRBD2 (5 bases each). This CDR3 spans 13 amino acids. Trimming took off 0 bases at V and 7 bases at J, with 11 bases between the two ends. CDR1 and CDR2 (germline): SGHDT, YYEEEE. In nucleotides, the CDR3 is TGTGCCAGCAGCTTGGGAGGGGAGCGGGAGCAGTACTTC. It yields the protein CASSLGGEREQYF.

The chain has TRBV7-3 and TRBJ2-2; D is ambiguous. The CDR3 is made up of 13 amino acids. CDR1 and CDR2 (germline): SGHTA, FQGTGA. V lost 6 bases and J lost 2, with 7 bases in between. In DNA, the CDR3 is TGTGCCAGCAGTAGGGAAAACACCGGGGAGCTGTTTTTT. Its translation: CASSRENTGELFF.

This clonotype appeared a few times. The rearrangement links TRBV20-1 to TRBJ1-5, with 7 bases lining up with TRBD1. The CDR3 consists of 19 residues. The trim removed 2 bases at V and 2 bases at J, leaving 18 bases unmatched. The germline CDR1 and CDR2 sequences are DFQATT and SNEGSKA (reference sequence). Written as DNA, the CDR3 is TGCAGTGCTAGAAAGGGCAGGGACAGCTTTGACGGGGGCAATCAGCCCCAGCATTTT. Translated: CSARKGRDSFDGGNQPQHF.

V gene TRBV5-1 combines with J gene TRBJ1-1, with a tentative D call TRBD1 (6 bases). Germline V gene sequence: CDR1 SGHRS, CDR2 YFSETQ. The V and J ends lost 4 bases and 1 base respectively, with 17 bases between them. This CDR3 has 16 amino acids. This CDR3 is CASSPLQQGPNTEAFF. The CDR3 bases are TGCGCCAGCAGCCCCCTCCAACAGGGACCGAACACTGAAGCTTTCTTT.

The table lists this clonotype with a few counts. The J gene is TRBJ1-1, the V gene TRBV10-3; 7 nucleotides agree with TRBD1. V shed 0 bases and J 1 base; nucleotides not matched to a gene: 2. Per germline, CDR1 ENHRY and CDR2 SYGVKD. CDR3 length equals 15 residues. In DNA form, the CDR3 reads TGTGCCATCAGTGAGTCACAGGGGAAGAACACTGAAGCTTTCTTT. It is translated as CAISESQGKNTEAFF.

Many counts were recorded for this clonotype. The chain uses TRBV24-1 and TRBJ1-5; a possible D gene is TRBD1 (6 bases). Germline loops: CDR1 KGHDR, CDR2 SFDVKD. The CDR3 extends over 16 amino acids. Deletions cut 2 bases from V and 3 bases from J, with 13 bases between. CDR3 in amino acids: CATSDSGRGHNQPQHF. CDR3 bases: TGTGCCACCAGTGATTCGGGCAGGGGACACAATCAGCCCCAGCATTTT.

A word on this clonotype: Relative to the germline gene, one junction end is altered; a read error may explain this. The chain links TRBV3-1 to TRBJ2-2; 8 nucleotides line up with TRBD2. The germline gives CDR1 LGHDT, CDR2 YNNKEL (reference sequence). This CDR3 has 15 residues. CDR3 amino acids: CASTQRGGRTGELFF. The CDR3 nucleotides read TGTGCCAGCACCCAACGGGGGGGTCGGACCGGGGAGCTGTTTTTT.

V usage is TRBV7-2 and J usage is TRBJ2-4; no definite D call. CDR3 length: 14 residues. The V end lost 3 bases, the J end lost 6 bases, and 12 bases lay between the germline ends. Germline loops: CDR1 SGHTA, CDR2 FQGNSA. The chain's CDR3 is CASSFRAYSNIQYF. In nucleotides, the CDR3 is TGTGCCAGCAGCTTTAGGGCCTATTCAAACATTCAGTACTTC.

This clonotype has just a few counts. The chain combines TRBV7-2 with TRBJ2-3; D may be TRBD1 (5 bases). The CDR3 runs to 14 residues. Trimming stripped 1 base from V and 10 bases from J, with 15 bases between. Germline CDR1 reads SGHTA; CDR2 reads FQGNSA. In DNA form, the CDR3 reads TGTGCCAGCAGCTTAGAGCTCGGGTTAGGGGCGCAGTATTTT. Translating it yields CASSLELGLGAQYF.

This clonotype was detected once. V usage is TRBV7-2 and J usage is TRBJ2-5; no clear D gene. From germline, CDR1 is SGHTA and CDR2 FQGNSA. The CDR3 runs 14 residues. V dropped 0 bases and J dropped 9 bases, with 14 bases sitting between them. CDR3 in amino acids: CASSLAGSKGPQYF. CDR3 in DNA: TGTGCCAGCAGCTTAGCCGGGTCGAAGGGCCCCCAGTACTTC.

V is TRBV23-1 and J is TRBJ2-5; D is possibly TRBD2 (5 bases). TRBV23-1 is an open reading frame, and its role is uncertain. This CDR3 comprises 17 residues. V was pared by 5 bases and J by 5 bases, with 24 bases between. This chain's CDR3 is CASSFPGGRSYGETQYF. The CDR3 DNA follows: TGCGCCAGCAGTTTCCCCGGAGGCCGGTCGTATGGGGAGACCCAGTACTTC.

The rearrangement links TRBV15 to TRBJ2-4; D gene unclear. With 3 bases removed from V and 7 bases from J, the gap between germline ends came to 10 bases. Germline-derived CDR1 and CDR2 are LNHNV and YYDKDF (reference sequence). The CDR3 extends over 13 amino acids. The CDR3 spells CATSSGTANIQYF. The DNA of the CDR3 is TGTGCCACCAGCAGCGGAACCGCCAACATTCAGTACTTC.

Only a few counts were recorded for this clonotype. The genes are TRBV25-1 and TRBJ2-2; D is unresolved. The germline V and J ends were trimmed by 7 bases and 0 bases, with 3 bases remaining between them. The V gene's germline CDR1 is MGHDK and CDR2 SYGVNS. This CDR3 spans 12 amino acids. This chain's CDR3 is CASTANTGELFF. DNA for the CDR3: TGTGCCAGCACAGCGAACACCGGGGAGCTGTTTTTT.

This clonotype was detected a few times. The rearrangement links TRBV14 to TRBJ2-1; 8 bases line up with TRBD1. Germline CDR1 SGHDN, CDR2 FVKESK. J lost 2 bases, V lost 3 bases, and 6 bases had no gene match. CDR3 length equals 16 residues. CDR3 amino acids: CASSQNRDRPYNEQFF. The CDR3 DNA is TGTGCCAGCAGCCAGAACCGGGACAGGCCCTACAATGAGCAGTTCTTC.

This chain joins TRBV10-3 and TRBJ2-1; 9 positions match TRBD2. The junction had 14 bases not matched to a gene; V was cut back by 11 bases and J by 0 bases. The germline gives CDR1 ENHRY, CDR2 SYGVKD. The CDR3 length is 17 residues. Here the CDR3 DNA reads TGTGCCTCTAATAGTGGTTCTAGCGGGGCCTCCTACAATGAGCAGTTCTTC. Protein sequence: CASNSGSSGASYNEQFF.

This clonotype was counted a few times. The chain links TRBV6-5 to TRBJ1-2; D uncertain. CDR1 MNHEY and CDR2 SVGAGI come from the germline V gene. The V end was cut by 3 bases, the J end by 3 bases, with 8 bases between. CDR3 length: 13 amino acids. The CDR3 bases are TGTGCCAGCAGTTATATGGGATACTATGGCTACACCTTC. Residues: CASSYMGYYGYTF.

This sequence joins TRBV27 and TRBJ2-7, with 7 bases matching TRBD1. The CDR3 loop spans 15 amino acids. Trimming at V came to 5 bases and at J to 3 bases, leaving 10 bases not matched to a gene. The V gene's germline CDR1 is MNHEY and CDR2 SMNVEV (reference sequence). CDR3 loop: CASSLVGDRYYEQYF. DNA for the CDR3: TGTGCCAGCAGTCTTGTTGGGGACAGATACTACGAGCAGTACTTC.

CDR3 sequence reads: CASSRQFAGPYEQYF. DNA of the CDR3: TGTGCCAGCAGTCGTCAATTCGCCGGGCCTTACGAGCAGTACTTC. V gene TRBV5-5 combines with J gene TRBJ2-7, with unresolved D. This CDR3 is 15 amino acids long. Per germline, CDR1 SGHKS and CDR2 YYEKEE (reference sequence). Trimming took 5 bases from V and 4 from J, leaving 19 bases between them.

This chain links TRBV9 with TRBJ2-4, with 7 bases fitting TRBD1. The CDR3 runs 17 residues. Germline values: CDR1 SGDLS, CDR2 YYNGEE. With 3 bases clipped from V and 7 bases from J, the junction kept 16 bases outside the gene matches. In DNA, the CDR3 is TGTGCCAGCAGCGCTACGATTTCGACAGGGTTGGGCAACATTCAGTACTTC. It codes for CASSATISTGLGNIQYF.